The rows below give T cell receptor beta chains drawn from one sample of a study of beta chain features in type 1 diabetes. The table came from immunoSEQ multiplex PCR; TCRdb's copy has only in-frame clones and leaves some out. In the table there are approximately 280,000 clones, 15% of which are singletons. The source material was naive CD4+ T cells from blood. Every receptor here comes from a man in his late teens or twenties with type 1 diabetes. Both conserved end residues are part of each CDR3. A D gene is named only where the DNA matches it firmly.

v_gene	len	j_gene	d_gene	CDR3aa
TRBV7-2	16	TRBJ2-3	TRBD1	CASSAGDRVYTDTQYF
TRBV6-8	17	TRBJ2-7	TRBD1	CASSPPRRQGAFYEQYF
TRBV7-2	15	TRBJ2-1	-	CASSLSGTFTNEQFF
TRBV7-6	15	TRBJ2-1	TRBD2	CASTLTSGGYNEQFF
TRBV6-5	15	TRBJ2-3	-	CASSYSGRSTDTQYF
TRBV7-6	13	TRBJ2-1	-	CASSVDSYNEQFF
TRBV5-6	12	TRBJ1-6	-	CASRAVGSPLHF
TRBV9	13	TRBJ2-1	TRBD2	CASNRGGVGEQFF
TRBV6-5	13	TRBJ2-1	-	CASKKTTGNEQFF
TRBV2	16	TRBJ2-1	TRBD1	CASSERVGQGRNEQFF
TRBV15	17	TRBJ2-5	TRBD2	CATSYGLAGGQGETQYF
TRBV18	16	TRBJ2-5	TRBD1	CASSPRDRRVQETQYF
TRBV9	20	TRBJ2-1	TRBD2	CASSVESGGLAGGRENEQFF
TRBV18	15	TRBJ2-1	TRBD2	CASSTRENSYNEQFF
TRBV11-2	12	TRBJ2-1	-	CASSLPGDEQFF
TRBV7-8	17	TRBJ2-1	-	CASSLGRGGSSYNEQFF
TRBV6-6	14	TRBJ2-1	TRBD2	CASRSSGGPPGQFF
TRBV9	14	TRBJ2-2	-	CASRTTQNTGELFF
TRBV14	20	TRBJ2-2	TRBD1	CASSHEKGGTGTGVAGELFF
TRBV7-2	13	TRBJ2-3	-	CASSLLSPDTQYF
TRBV6-5	15	TRBJ1-4	-	CASRPFPAANEKLFF
TRBV11-2	15	TRBJ2-7	-	CASSLFQGGSYEQYF
TRBV5-6	14	TRBJ2-7	-	CASSFWPAAAEQYF
TRBV29-1	14	TRBJ1-1	TRBD1	CSVASRQGNTEAFF
TRBV2	12	TRBJ1-2	-	CASSLVEYGYTF
TRBV18	16	TRBJ1-1	-	CASSPPGGSRVREAFF
TRBV7-7	13	TRBJ1-1	-	CASSLEQGTEAFF
TRBV2	14	TRBJ2-7	TRBD1	CASRTGGRGYEQYF
TRBV28	13	TRBJ1-3	-	CASSLSGGNTIYF
TRBV7-9	15	TRBJ2-5	TRBD1	CASSLSRDSQETQYF
TRBV7-2	15	TRBJ2-4	-	CASSLVRGGGNIQYF
TRBV29-1	12	TRBJ2-5	TRBD2	CSGLAAKETQYF
TRBV30	15	TRBJ1-5	TRBD1	CALGTGTGALGPQHF
TRBV6-6	13	TRBJ1-1	-	CASSPRWDTEAFF
TRBV6-6	15	TRBJ2-5	-	CASSERRAGRETQYF
TRBV29-1	13	TRBJ2-2	-	CSVEAGTLGELFF
TRBV29-1	14	TRBJ1-1	-	CSVGFQRGGTEAFF
TRBV15	16	TRBJ2-2	-	CATSRDPGANTGELFF